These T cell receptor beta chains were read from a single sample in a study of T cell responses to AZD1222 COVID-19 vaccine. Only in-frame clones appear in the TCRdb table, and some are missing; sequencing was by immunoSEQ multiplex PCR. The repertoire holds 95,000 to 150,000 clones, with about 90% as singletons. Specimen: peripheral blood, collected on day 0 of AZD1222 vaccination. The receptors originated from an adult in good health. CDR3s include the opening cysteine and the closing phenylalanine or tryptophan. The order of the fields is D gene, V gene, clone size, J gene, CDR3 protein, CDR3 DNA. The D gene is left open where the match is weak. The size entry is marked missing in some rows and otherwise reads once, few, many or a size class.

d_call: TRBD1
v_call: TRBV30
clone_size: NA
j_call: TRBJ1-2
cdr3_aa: CAWSATGTYGYTF
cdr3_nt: TGTGCCTGGAGTGCGACAGGGACCTATGGCTACACCTTC

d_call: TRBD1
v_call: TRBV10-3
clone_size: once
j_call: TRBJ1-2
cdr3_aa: CAISNLPGQETYGYTF
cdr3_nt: TGTGCCATCAGTAACTTACCGGGACAGGAAACTTATGGCTACACCTTC

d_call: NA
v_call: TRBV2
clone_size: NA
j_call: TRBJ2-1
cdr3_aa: CASSESPLWSDNEQFF
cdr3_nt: TGTGCCAGCAGTGAATCGCCCCTCTGGAGCGACAATGAGCAGTTCTTC

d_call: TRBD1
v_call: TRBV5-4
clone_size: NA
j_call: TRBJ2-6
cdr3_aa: CASSLDWDRETGANVLTF
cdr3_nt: TGTGCCAGCAGCCTTGATTGGGACAGGGAGACCGGGGCCAACGTCCTGACTTTC

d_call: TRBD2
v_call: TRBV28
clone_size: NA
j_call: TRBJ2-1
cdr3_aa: CASSFREAYNEQFF
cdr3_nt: TGTGCCAGCAGTTTCCGGGAGGCGTACAATGAGCAGTTCTTC

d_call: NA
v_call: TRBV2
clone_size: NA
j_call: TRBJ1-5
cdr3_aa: CASSVNRVENQPQHF
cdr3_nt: TGTGCCAGCAGTGTCAACAGGGTGGAAAATCAGCCCCAGCATTTT

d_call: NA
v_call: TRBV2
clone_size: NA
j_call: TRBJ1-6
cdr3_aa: CASSGGGPSPLHF
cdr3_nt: TGTGCCAGCAGTGGAGGGGGGCCTTCACCCCTCCACTTT

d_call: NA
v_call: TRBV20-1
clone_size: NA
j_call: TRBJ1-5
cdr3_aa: CSASWGGGQPQHF
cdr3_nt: TGCAGTGCTAGTTGGGGGGGCGGTCAGCCCCAGCATTTT

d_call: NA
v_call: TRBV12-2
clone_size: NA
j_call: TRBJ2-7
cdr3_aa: CASRLVGRSKWIYEQYF
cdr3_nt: TGTGCAAGTCGCTTAGTGGGTCGATCAAAGTGGATATACGAGCAGTACTTC

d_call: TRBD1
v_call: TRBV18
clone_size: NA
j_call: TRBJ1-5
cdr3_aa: CASSPSGTGRNQPQHF
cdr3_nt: TGTGCCAGCTCACCCTCCGGGACAGGGCGCAATCAGCCCCAGCATTTT

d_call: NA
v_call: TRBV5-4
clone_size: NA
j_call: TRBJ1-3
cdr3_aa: CASTSSQNTIYF
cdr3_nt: TGTGCCAGCACCTCCTCCCAAAACACCATATATTTT

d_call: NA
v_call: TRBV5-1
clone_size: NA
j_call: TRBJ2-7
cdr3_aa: CASSLYGGPTYEQYF
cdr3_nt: TGCGCCAGCAGCCTATATGGGGGGCCGACCTACGAGCAGTACTTC

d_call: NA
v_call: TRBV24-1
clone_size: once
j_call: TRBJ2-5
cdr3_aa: CATSDSWGTGVTQYF
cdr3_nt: TGTGCCACCAGTGATTCTTGGGGTACTGGAGTGACCCAGTACTTC

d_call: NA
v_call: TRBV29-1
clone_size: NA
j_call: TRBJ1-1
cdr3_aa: CSVAEQANTEAFF
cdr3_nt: TGCAGCGTTGCCGAACAGGCGAACACTGAAGCTTTCTTT

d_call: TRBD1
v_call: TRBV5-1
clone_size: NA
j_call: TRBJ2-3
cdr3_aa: CASSGSGTGATDTQYF
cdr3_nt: TGCGCCAGCAGCGGTTCCGGGACAGGGGCGACAGATACGCAGTATTTT

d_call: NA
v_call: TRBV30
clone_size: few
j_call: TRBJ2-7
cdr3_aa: CAWSPMGEQYF
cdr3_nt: TGTGCCTGGAGTCCCATGGGCGAGCAGTACTTC

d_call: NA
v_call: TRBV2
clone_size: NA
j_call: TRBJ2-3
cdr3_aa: CASSEEAEGRDTQYF
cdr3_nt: TGTGCCAGCAGTGAAGAGGCAGAGGGAAGGGATACGCAGTATTTT

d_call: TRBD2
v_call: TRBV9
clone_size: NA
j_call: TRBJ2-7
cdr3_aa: CASSDSTGQPGLAFYEQYF
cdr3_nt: TGTGCCAGCAGTGATAGCACGGGACAGCCGGGACTAGCGTTCTACGAGCAGTACTTC

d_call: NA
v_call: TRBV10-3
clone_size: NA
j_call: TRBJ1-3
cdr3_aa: CAISAGEISGNTIYF
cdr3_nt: TGTGCCATCAGTGCCGGGGAGATCTCTGGAAACACCATATATTTT

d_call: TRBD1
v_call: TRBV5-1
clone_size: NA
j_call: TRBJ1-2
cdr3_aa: CASSGGTGHSGYTF
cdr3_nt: TGCGCCAGCAGCGGAGGGACAGGGCACTCTGGCTACACCTTC

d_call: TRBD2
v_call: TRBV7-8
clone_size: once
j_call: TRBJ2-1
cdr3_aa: CASSLTPTSGRRWDNEQFF
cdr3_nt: TGTGCCAGCAGCTTAACCCCGACTAGCGGGAGAAGGTGGGACAATGAGCAGTTCTTC

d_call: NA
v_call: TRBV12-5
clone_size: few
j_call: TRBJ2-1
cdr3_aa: CASGLSPRGVLIEGNNEQFF
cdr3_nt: TGTGCTAGTGGTTTGAGCCCTAGGGGAGTACTAATCGAGGGGAACAATGAGCAGTTCTTC

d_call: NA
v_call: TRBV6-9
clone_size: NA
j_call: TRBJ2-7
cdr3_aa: CASSYSHFQPGRQNHDCEQYF
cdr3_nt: TGTGCCAGCAGTTATTCCCACTTTCAACCGGGACGGCAAAACCATGATTGCGAGCAGTACTTC

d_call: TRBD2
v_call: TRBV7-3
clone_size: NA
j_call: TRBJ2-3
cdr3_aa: CASSLTSGRSDTQYF
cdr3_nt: TGTGCCAGCAGCTTAACTAGCGGGAGATCAGATACGCAGTATTTT

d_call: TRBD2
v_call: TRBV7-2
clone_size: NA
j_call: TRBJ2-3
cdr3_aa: CASSSPSGSTDTQYF
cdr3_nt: TGTGCCAGCAGCTCCCCTAGCGGAAGCACAGATACGCAGTATTTT

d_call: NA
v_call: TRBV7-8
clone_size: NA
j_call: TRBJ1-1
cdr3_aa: CASSLAYVTGTSEAFF
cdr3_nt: TGTGCCAGCAGCTTAGCTTACGTTACAGGGACCTCAGAGGCTTTCTTT

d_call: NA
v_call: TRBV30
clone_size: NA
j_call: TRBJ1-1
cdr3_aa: CAWSWQEHTEAFF
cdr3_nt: TGTGCCTGGAGTTGGCAGGAGCACACTGAAGCTTTCTTT

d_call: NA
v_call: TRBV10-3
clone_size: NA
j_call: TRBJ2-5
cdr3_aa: CAISALQRETQYF
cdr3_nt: TGTGCCATCAGTGCTCTACAGAGAGAGACCCAGTACTTC

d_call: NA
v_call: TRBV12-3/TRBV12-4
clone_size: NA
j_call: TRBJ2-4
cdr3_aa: CASSFSRGNIQYF
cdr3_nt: TGTGCCAGCAGTTTCAGTCGGGGGAACATTCAGTACTTC

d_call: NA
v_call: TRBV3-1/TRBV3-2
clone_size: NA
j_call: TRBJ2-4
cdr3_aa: CASSQDFAGIKNIQYF
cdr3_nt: TGTGCCAGCAGCCAAGATTTCGCGGGTATAAAAAACATTCAGTACTTC

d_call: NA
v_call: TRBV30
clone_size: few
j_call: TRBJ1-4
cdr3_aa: CAWSVAGHPNEKLFF
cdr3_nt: TGTGCCTGGAGTGTGGCTGGACATCCTAATGAAAAACTGTTTTTT

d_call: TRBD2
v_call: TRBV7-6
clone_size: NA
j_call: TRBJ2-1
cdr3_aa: CASSLRSSGLSYNEQFF
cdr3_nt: TGTGCCAGCAGCCTCCGCTCTAGCGGTCTCTCCTACAATGAGCAGTTCTTC

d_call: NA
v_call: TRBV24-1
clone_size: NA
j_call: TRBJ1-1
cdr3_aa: CATSDTGGEAFF
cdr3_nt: TGTGCCACCAGTGATACGGGGGGTGAAGCTTTCTTT

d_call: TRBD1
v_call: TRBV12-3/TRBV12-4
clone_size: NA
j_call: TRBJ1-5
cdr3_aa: CASRQGEGQPQHF
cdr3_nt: TGTGCCAGCCGACAGGGGGAGGGTCAGCCCCAGCATTTT

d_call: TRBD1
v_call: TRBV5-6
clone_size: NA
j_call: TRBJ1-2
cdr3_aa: CASSLLRGRVYGYTF
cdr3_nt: TGTGCCAGCAGCTTACTCAGGGGGCGGGTCTATGGCTACACCTTC

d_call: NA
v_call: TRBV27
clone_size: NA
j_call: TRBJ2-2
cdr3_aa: CASSRGVQYTGELFF
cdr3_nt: TGTGCCAGCAGTCGAGGGGTTCAGTACACCGGGGAGCTGTTTTTT

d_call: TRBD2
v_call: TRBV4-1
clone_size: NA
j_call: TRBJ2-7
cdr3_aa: CASSQEWSGSSYEQYF
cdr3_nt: TGCGCCAGCAGCCAAGAGTGGAGCGGGAGCTCCTACGAGCAGTACTTC

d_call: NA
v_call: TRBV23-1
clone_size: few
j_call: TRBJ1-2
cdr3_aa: CASSHLALYGYTF
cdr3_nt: TGCGCCAGCAGTCACCTAGCCCTTTATGGCTACACCTTC

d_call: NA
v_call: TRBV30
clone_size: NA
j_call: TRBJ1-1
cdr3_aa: CAWSPGNTEAFF
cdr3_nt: TGTGCCTGGAGCCCGGGGAACACTGAAGCTTTCTTT

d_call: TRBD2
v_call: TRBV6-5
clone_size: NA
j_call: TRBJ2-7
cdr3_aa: CASSQTSGRFDEQYF
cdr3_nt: TGTGCCAGCAGTCAGACTAGCGGGAGGTTCGACGAGCAGTACTTC

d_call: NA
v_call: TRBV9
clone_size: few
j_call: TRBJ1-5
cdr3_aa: CASSVDGGDNQPQHF
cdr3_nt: TGTGCCAGCAGCGTAGACGGGGGGGACAATCAGCCCCAGCATTTT

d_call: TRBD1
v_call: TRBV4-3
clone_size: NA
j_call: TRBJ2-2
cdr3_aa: CASSIITGAPNTGELFF
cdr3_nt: TGCGCCAGCAGCATCATAACAGGGGCCCCGAACACCGGGGAGCTGTTTTTT

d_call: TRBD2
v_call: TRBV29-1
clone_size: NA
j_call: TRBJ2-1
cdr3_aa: CSVRLAEQFF
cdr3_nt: TGCAGCGTTAGACTAGCGGAGCAGTTCTTC

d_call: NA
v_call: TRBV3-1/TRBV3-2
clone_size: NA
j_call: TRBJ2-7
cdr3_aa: CASSQYGPTTYEQYF
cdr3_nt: TGTGCCAGCAGCCAATACGGGCCAACCACCTACGAGCAGTACTTC